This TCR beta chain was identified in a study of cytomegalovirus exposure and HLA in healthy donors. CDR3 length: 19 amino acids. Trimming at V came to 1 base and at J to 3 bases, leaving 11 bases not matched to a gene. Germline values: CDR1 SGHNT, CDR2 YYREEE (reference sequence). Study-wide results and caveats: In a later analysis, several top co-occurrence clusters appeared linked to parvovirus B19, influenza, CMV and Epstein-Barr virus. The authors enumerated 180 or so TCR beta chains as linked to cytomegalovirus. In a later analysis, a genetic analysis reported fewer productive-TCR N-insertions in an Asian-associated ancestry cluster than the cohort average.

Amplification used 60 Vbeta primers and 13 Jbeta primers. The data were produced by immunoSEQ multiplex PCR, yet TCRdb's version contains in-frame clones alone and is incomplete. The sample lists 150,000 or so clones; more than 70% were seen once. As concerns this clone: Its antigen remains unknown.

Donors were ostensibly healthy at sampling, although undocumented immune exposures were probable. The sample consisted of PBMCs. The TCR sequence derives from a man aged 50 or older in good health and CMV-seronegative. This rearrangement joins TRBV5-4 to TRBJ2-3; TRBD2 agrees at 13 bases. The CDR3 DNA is TGTGCCAGCAGCTTGAATTCACTAGCGGGAGGGGATGGTACAGATACGCAGTATTTT. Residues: CASSLNSLAGGDGTDTQYF.